These 31 T cell receptor beta chains originate from one sample sequenced in a study of shared clonotypes between healthy human individuals. Sequencing used immunoSEQ multiplex PCR; TCRdb keeps in-frame clones, though not all of them. The sample has about 2 million clones, approximately 95% seen once. CD8 cells classed as naive were CD45RO-negative and positively selected for CCR7, excluding terminally differentiated effector memory CD45RA+ cells. The sample comprised naive CD8+ T cells sorted from blood. The receptor source for this set is a man aged 18 to 29 in good health.

Comments on this clone: Other DNA sequences of this sample code for an identical CDR3. The chain recombines TRBV5-1 with TRBJ2-5; D ambiguous. The V end lost 0 bases, the J end lost 4 bases, and 4 bases lay between the germline ends. This CDR3 is 12 amino acids long. Germline CDR1 is SGHRS and CDR2 is YFSETQ. The CDR3 DNA follows: TGCGCCAGCAGCTTGGCCGGAGAGACCCAGTACTTC. This gives the protein CASSLAGETQYF.

The rearrangement uses TRBV5-4 and TRBJ2-1; D is unresolved. The CDR3 is made up of 12 amino acids. Deletions cut 4 bases from V and 11 bases from J, with 13 bases between. Germline CDR1 and CDR2: SGHNT and YYREEE (reference sequence). The chain's CDR3 is CASSNEALQQFF. In DNA, the CDR3 is TGTGCCAGCAGCAATGAGGCGCTACAGCAGTTCTTC.

The chain recombines TRBV5-1 with TRBJ2-1; 7 nucleotides agree with TRBD2. This CDR3 has 16 residues. Germline CDR1 SGHRS, CDR2 YFSETQ. J lost 6 bases, V lost 2 bases, and 11 bases had no gene match. CDR3 loop: CASSLASSGTSNEQFF. CDR3 coding DNA: TGCGCCAGCAGCTTAGCGTCCAGCGGGACCAGCAATGAGCAGTTCTTC.

The chain has TRBV15 and TRBJ1-1; D is undetermined. Germline V gene lookup returns CDR1 LNHNV and CDR2 YYDKDF (reference sequence). The CDR3 length is 15 residues. V was pared by 4 bases and J by 3 bases, with 15 bases between. CDR3 in amino acids: CATSTWTDGYTEAFF. The CDR3 DNA is TGTGCCACCAGCACTTGGACGGATGGATACACTGAAGCTTTCTTT.

The rearrangement joins TRBV28 to TRBJ1-5; D gene uncertain. Germline loops: CDR1 MDHEN, CDR2 SYDVKM. Trimming took off 6 bases at V and 3 bases at J, with 12 bases between the two ends. This CDR3 is built from 14 residues. For the CDR3, the DNA is TGTGCCAGCAGCCTCAGCGCGCTCAATCAGCCCCAGCATTTT. Amino acid sequence: CASSLSALNQPQHF.

The chain has TRBV28 and TRBJ2-3; 7 nucleotides agree with TRBD1. Germline V CDR1 and CDR2: MDHEN, SYDVKM. The CDR3 runs to 14 residues. After removal of 10 bases from V and 6 bases from J, the junction contained 13 bases not matched to a gene. CDR3 in amino acids: CATSDRPHSDTQYF. In DNA, the CDR3 is TGTGCCACCTCGGACAGGCCTCACTCCGATACGCAGTATTTT.

This chain joins TRBV4-3 and TRBJ2-7; the match to TRBD2 covers 7 bases. V lost 0 bases to trimming and J lost 6 bases; unmatched junction nucleotides: 11. This CDR3 spans 16 amino acids. Per germline, CDR1 LGHNA and CDR2 YSLEER. CDR3 amino acids: CASSQDLRGSGCEQYF. For the CDR3, the DNA is TGCGCCAGCAGCCAAGATCTTCGCGGGAGCGGATGCGAGCAGTACTTC.

The chain combines TRBV4-1 with TRBJ2-5; no definite D call. V was pared by 1 base and J by 5 bases, with 8 bases between. CDR3 size: 13 residues. The germline gives CDR1 MGHRA, CDR2 YSYEKL. The CDR3 here is CASSQVPTETQYF. The CDR3 DNA is TGCGCCAGCAGCCAAGTCCCGACTGAGACCCAGTACTTC.

As regards this clone: The sample contains more than one DNA sequence encoding this CDR3. The J gene is TRBJ2-7, the V gene TRBV6-5; D remains unclear. The CDR3 runs to 15 residues. The V end lost 0 bases, the J end lost 1 base, and 10 bases lay between the germline ends. CDR1 and CDR2 (germline): MNHEY, SVGAGI. In DNA form, the CDR3 reads TGTGCCAGCAGTTACTCAGGTTTAGGGTCCTACGAGCAGTACTTC. Encoded protein: CASSYSGLGSYEQYF.

The V and J genes are TRBV29-1 and TRBJ2-7; 9 nucleotides match TRBD2. The CDR3 is 14 residues long. Looked up from germline, CDR1 is SQVTM and CDR2 is ANQGSEA. V lost 6 bases, J lost 2 bases, and 8 bases stayed unmatched. The CDR3 loop reads CSVLLAGPPYEQYF. The CDR3 region has the DNA TGCAGCGTGTTACTAGCGGGTCCTCCCTACGAGCAGTACTTC.

The chain employs TRBV25-1 and TRBJ1-1; D unclear. CDR1 is MGHDK, CDR2 SYGVNS, per germline. This CDR3 has 14 amino acids. V was clipped by 2 bases and J by 0 bases, with 7 bases between them. The CDR3 DNA sequence: TGTGCCAGCAGTGAAGGCGGTATGAACACTGAAGCTTTCTTT. Its translation is CASSEGGMNTEAFF. The complete variable domain, with remaining parts taken from reference TRBV25-1 and TRBJ1-1, reads EADIYQTPRYLVIGTGKKITLECSQTMGHDKMYWYQQDPGMELHLIHYSYGVNSTEKGDLSSESTVSRIRTEHFPLTLESARPSHTSQYLCASSEGGMNTEAFFGQGTRLTVV.

The genes are TRBV2 and TRBJ1-1; 7 bases are shared with TRBD1. This CDR3 comprises 16 residues. Germline values: CDR1 SNHLY, CDR2 FYNNEI. Trimming cost V 3 bases and J 4 bases; bases outside gene matches: 11. The CDR3 bases are TGTGCCAGCAGTGAGCGGTCAGGGGGTAGAGGCACTGAAGCTTTCTTT. This codes for CASSERSGGRGTEAFF.

The CDR3 bases are TGTGCCAGCAGTTACAGGGACGGATCTTATGGCTACACCTTC. This encodes CASSYRDGSYGYTF. J is TRBJ1-2 and V is TRBV6-5, with a weak D call TRBD1 (5 bases). V was shortened by 2 bases and J by 5 bases, with 12 bases between the two germline ends. Germline V gene data show CDR1 as MNHEY and CDR2 as SVGAGI. CDR3 length equals 14 residues.

The chain combines TRBV5-1 with TRBJ2-7, with D perhaps matching TRBD1 (6 bases). CDR3 length equals 14 residues. Trimming left V 1 base short and J 1 base short, with 9 bases between. Germline CDR1 is SGHRS and CDR2 is YFSETQ. The CDR3 sequence: CASSLSGASYEQYF. For the CDR3, the DNA is TGCGCCAGCAGCTTGTCAGGGGCTTCCTACGAGCAGTACTTC. The entire variable domain, with the rest obtained from reference TRBV5-1 and TRBJ2-7, is as follows: KAGVTQTPRYLIKTRGQQVTLSCSPISGHRSVSWYQQTPGQGLQFLFEYFSETQRNKGNFPGRFSGRQFSNSRSEMNVSTLELGDSALYLCASSLSGASYEQYFGPGTRLTVT.

This chain uses TRBV13 with TRBJ2-3; a weak D match, TRBD1 (6 bases). Germline V gene data show CDR1 as PRHDT and CDR2 as FYEKMQ (reference sequence). V was clipped by 3 bases and J by 4 bases, with 14 bases between them. The CDR3 length is 15 residues. The CDR3 spells CASSLTGEGPDTQYF. DNA for the CDR3: TGTGCCAGCAGCTTGACAGGCGAGGGCCCAGATACGCAGTATTTT.

To note about this clone: Within the sample, other DNA sequences also encode this same CDR3. The chain links TRBV11-2 to TRBJ2-3, with D uncertain. Germline values: CDR1 SGHAT, CDR2 FQNNGV. The CDR3 spans 12 residues. V was clipped by 3 bases and J by 6 bases, with 7 bases between them. The CDR3 bases are TGTGCCAGCAGCTTGAGTCTGGATACGCAGTATTTT. Translated, it gives CASSLSLDTQYF. Based on the CDR3 plus reference TRBV11-2 and TRBJ2-3, the full variable domain is EAGVAQSPRYKIIEKRQSVAFWCNPISGHATLYWYQQILGQGPKLLIQFQNNGVVDDSQLPKDRFSAERLKGVDSTLKIQPAKLEDSAVYLCASSLSLDTQYFGPGTRLTVL.

The chain uses TRBV5-6 and TRBJ2-1; 8 bases line up with TRBD2. The CDR3 length is 15 residues. Germline-derived CDR1 and CDR2 are SGHDT and YYEEEE. The V segment lost 1 base and the J segment 3 bases; nucleotides outside the gene matches: 3. CDR3 sequence: CASSLWLAGYNEQFF. The CDR3 bases are TGTGCCAGCAGCTTGTGGCTAGCGGGCTACAATGAGCAGTTCTTC.

In the case of this clone: An end of the junction differs from the germline gene, which may be a read error. V and J are TRBV30 and TRBJ2-7, with 9 bases that match TRBD2. CDR1 and CDR2 from the germline V gene are GTSNPN and SVGIG (reference sequence). The CDR3 runs 13 residues. The CDR3: CAWSVASGVPRHF. In nucleotides, the CDR3 is TGTGCCTGGAGTGTAGCTAGCGGGGTCCCCCGGCACTTC.

This clone was seen a single time. Other nucleotide sequences from this sample produce the same CDR3. The chain uses TRBV6-1 and TRBJ2-7; weak D call: TRBD2 (5 bases). Trimming removed 6 bases from V and 3 bases from J, with 9 bases in between. Germline lookup yields CDR1 MNHNS and CDR2 SASEGT. CDR3 length: 12 amino acids. The CDR3 bases are TGTGCCAGCAGAGGTGGGAGCTACGAGCAGTACTTC. Protein sequence: CASRGGSYEQYF.

The chain carries TRBV6-4 and TRBJ1-4; the D gene is possibly TRBD1 (5 bases). Trimming left V 3 bases short and J 6 bases short, with 14 bases between. This CDR3 region has 15 residues. Germline CDR1 and CDR2: MRHNA and SNTAGT. In DNA form, the CDR3 reads TGTGCCAGCAGTGAGATCAGGGAAAAGTATGAAAAACTGTTTTTT. It codes for CASSEIREKYEKLFF.

For the CDR3, the DNA is TGTGCCAGTAGTATTGGTGAAGAAGGTCAGCCCCAGCATTTT. This gives the protein CASSIGEEGQPQHF. The rearrangement uses TRBV19 and TRBJ1-5, with D uncertain. The CDR3 has 14 amino acids. The V gene's germline CDR1 is LNHDA and CDR2 SQIVND (reference sequence). The V end was cut by 3 bases, the J end by 6 bases, with 12 bases between.

To note about this clone: Other DNA sequences in this specimen translate into the identical CDR3. The chain couples TRBV6-5 to TRBJ2-1; tentative D call: TRBD2 (6 bases). CDR3 length equals 13 residues. The germline V and J ends were trimmed by 0 bases and 6 bases, with 6 bases remaining between them. Germline CDR1 and CDR2: MNHEY and SVGAGI. Written as DNA, the CDR3 is TGTGCCAGCAGTTACTCGCGGGGCAATGAGCAGTTCTTC. Encoded protein: CASSYSRGNEQFF.

The CDR3 region is CASSLQGRRTEAFF. CDR3 bases: TGCGCCAGCAGCTTGCAGGGGCGGAGAACTGAAGCTTTCTTT. The chain employs TRBV5-1 and TRBJ1-1; TRBD1 is a possible D gene (6 bases). Germline V gene sequence: CDR1 SGHRS, CDR2 YFSETQ. V dropped 1 base and J dropped 5 bases, with 12 bases sitting between them. CDR3 length: 14 residues.

This chain joins TRBV7-9 and TRBJ2-7; D remains ambiguous. Germline V gene data show CDR1 as SEHNR and CDR2 as FQNEAQ (reference sequence). V lost 5 bases and J lost 2, with 13 bases in between. This CDR3 has 14 residues. CDR3 loop: CASSPHFPPYEQYF. In nucleotides, the CDR3 is TGTGCCAGCAGCCCCCATTTTCCTCCCTACGAGCAGTACTTC.

For this clone: The identical CDR3 is also encoded by other nucleotide sequences in the sample. The genes are TRBV6-5 and TRBJ2-3, with 9 positions matching TRBD2. Germline-derived CDR1 and CDR2 are MNHEY and SVGAGI. The CDR3 is 16 amino acids. V lost 0 bases to trimming and J lost 0 bases; unmatched junction nucleotides: 1. The CDR3 is CASSYSRGGSTDTQYF. CDR3 bases: TGTGCCAGCAGTTACTCGCGGGGGGGCAGCACAGATACGCAGTATTTT.

The V gene is TRBV7-2, the J gene TRBJ1-2; no firm D call. Germline V CDR1 and CDR2: SGHTA, FQGNSA. Trimming stripped 4 bases from V and 0 bases from J, with 12 bases between. The CDR3 extends over 15 amino acids. The CDR3 region is CASSSFGGANYGYTF. The CDR3 nucleotides read TGTGCCAGCAGCTCCTTCGGCGGAGCTAACTATGGCTACACCTTC. The complete variable domain, with remaining parts taken from reference TRBV7-2 and TRBJ1-2, reads GAGVSQSPSNKVTEKGKDVELRCDPISGHTALYWYRQSLGQGLEFLIYFQGNSAPDKSGLPSDRFSAERTGGSVSTLTIQRTQQEDSAVYLCASSSFGGANYGYTFGSGTRLTVV.

The genes are TRBV5-6 and TRBJ1-5; D perhaps matches TRBD1 (6 bases). V lost 5 bases to trimming and J lost 2 bases, with 17 bases between them. This CDR3 has 16 residues. CDR1 SGHDT and CDR2 YYEEEE come from the germline V gene. This CDR3 reads CASSLSIQGGNQPQHF. CDR3 sequence (DNA): TGTGCCAGCAGTTTGTCGATACAGGGAGGCAATCAGCCCCAGCATTTT.

Concerning this clone itself: Additional DNA sequences in this sample encode the identical CDR3. The chain carries TRBV19 and TRBJ2-7; D is unclear. Trimming stripped 2 bases from V and 1 base from J, with 9 bases between. CDR3 length equals 14 residues. Germline V gene lookup returns CDR1 LNHDA and CDR2 SQIVND (reference sequence). The CDR3 nucleotides are TGTGCCAGTAGTATATTGGGCACTTCCTACGAGCAGTACTTC. As protein: CASSILGTSYEQYF.

The chain joins TRBV27 to TRBJ2-7; 12 nucleotides match TRBD1. CDR1 and CDR2 from the germline V gene are MNHEY and SMNVEV (reference sequence). This CDR3 region has 17 residues. V was pared by 5 bases and J by 6 bases, with 14 bases of the junction left unmatched. The CDR3 sequence is CASSPHGGGQGAAEQYF. The CDR3 DNA is TGTGCCAGCAGTCCGCATGGGGGGGGACAGGGGGCGGCCGAGCAGTACTTC.

V usage is TRBV9 and J usage is TRBJ1-3; no clear D. V was pared by 3 bases and J by 0 bases, with 13 bases between. The length of the CDR3 is 16 residues. Germline CDR1 SGDLS, CDR2 YYNGEE. The CDR3 DNA is TGTGCCAGCAGCGGAGTGGCGGCTTACTCTGGAAACACCATATATTTT. Translating gives CASSGVAAYSGNTIYF.

The chain couples TRBV10-3 to TRBJ2-7; TRBD1 is a possible D gene (7 bases). Germline V gene sequence: CDR1 ENHRY, CDR2 SYGVKD. V gave up 3 bases and J gave up 7 bases, with 19 bases separating them. This CDR3 is 15 amino acids long. The CDR3 protein is CAISDTTGRMGEQYF. For the CDR3, the DNA is TGTGCCATCAGTGACACGACAGGGAGGATGGGTGAGCAGTACTTC.